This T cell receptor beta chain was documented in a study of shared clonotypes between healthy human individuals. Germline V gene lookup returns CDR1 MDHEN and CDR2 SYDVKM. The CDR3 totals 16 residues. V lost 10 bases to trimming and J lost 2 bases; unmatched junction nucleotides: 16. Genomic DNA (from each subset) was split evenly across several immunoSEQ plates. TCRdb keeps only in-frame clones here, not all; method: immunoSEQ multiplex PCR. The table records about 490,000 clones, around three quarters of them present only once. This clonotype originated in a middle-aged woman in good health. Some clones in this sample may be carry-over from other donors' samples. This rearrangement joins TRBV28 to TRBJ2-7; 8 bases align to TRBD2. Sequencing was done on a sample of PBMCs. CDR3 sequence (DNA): TGTGCCACACAAGACCGGGGGGGACATCGTCCCTACGAGCAGTACTTC. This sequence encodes CATQDRGGHRPYEQYF.